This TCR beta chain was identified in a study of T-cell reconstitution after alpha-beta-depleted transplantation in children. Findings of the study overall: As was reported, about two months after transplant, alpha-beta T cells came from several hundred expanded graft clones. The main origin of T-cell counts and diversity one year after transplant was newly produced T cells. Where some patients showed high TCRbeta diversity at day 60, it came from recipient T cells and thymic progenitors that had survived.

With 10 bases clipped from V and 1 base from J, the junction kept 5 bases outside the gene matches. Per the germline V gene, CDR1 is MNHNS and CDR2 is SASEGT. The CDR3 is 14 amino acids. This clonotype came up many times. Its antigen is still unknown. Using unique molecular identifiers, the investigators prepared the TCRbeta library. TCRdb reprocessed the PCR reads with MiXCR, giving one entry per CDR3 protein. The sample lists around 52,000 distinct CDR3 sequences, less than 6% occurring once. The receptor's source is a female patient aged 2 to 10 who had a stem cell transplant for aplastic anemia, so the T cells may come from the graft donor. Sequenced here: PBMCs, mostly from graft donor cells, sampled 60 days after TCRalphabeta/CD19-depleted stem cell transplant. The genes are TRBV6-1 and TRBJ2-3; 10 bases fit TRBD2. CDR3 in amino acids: CATEAGGGTDTQYF. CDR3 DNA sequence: TGTGCCACCGAAGCGGGAGGGGGCACAGATACGCAGTATTTT.